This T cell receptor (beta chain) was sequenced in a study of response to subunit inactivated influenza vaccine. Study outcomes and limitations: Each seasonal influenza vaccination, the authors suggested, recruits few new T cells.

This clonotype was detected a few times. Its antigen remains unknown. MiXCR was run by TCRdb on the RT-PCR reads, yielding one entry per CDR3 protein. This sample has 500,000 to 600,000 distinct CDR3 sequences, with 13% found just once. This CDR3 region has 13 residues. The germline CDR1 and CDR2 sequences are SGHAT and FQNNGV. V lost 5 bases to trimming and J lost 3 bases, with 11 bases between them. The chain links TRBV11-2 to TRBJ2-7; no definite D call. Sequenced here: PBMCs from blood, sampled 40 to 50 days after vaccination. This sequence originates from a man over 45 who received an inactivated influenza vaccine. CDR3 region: CASSPRLGYEQYF. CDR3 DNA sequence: TGTGCCAGCAGCCCTAGACTGGGCTACGAGCAGTACTTC.